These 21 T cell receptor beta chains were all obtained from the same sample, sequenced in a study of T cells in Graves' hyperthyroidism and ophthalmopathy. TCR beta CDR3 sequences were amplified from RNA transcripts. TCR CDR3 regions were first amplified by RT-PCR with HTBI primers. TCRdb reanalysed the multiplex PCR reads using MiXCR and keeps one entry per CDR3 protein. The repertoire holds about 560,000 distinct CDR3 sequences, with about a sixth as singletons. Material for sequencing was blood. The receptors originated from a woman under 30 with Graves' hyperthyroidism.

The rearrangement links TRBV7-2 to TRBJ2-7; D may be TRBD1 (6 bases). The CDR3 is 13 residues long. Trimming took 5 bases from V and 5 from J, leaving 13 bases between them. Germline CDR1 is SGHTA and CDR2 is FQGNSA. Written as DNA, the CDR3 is TGTGCCAGCAGCCCCATTGGGGGCGACGAGCAGTACTTC. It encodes CASSPIGGDEQYF.

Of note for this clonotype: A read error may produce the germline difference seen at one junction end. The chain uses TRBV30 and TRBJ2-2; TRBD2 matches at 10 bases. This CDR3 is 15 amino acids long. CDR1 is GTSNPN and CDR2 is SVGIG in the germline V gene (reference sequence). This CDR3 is CAWASSGRAVGELIF. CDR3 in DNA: TGTGCCTGGGCCTCGAGCGGGAGGGCCGTCGGGGAGCTGATTTTT. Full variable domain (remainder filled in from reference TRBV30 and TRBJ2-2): SQTIHQWPATLVQPVGSPLSLECTVEGTSNPNLYWYRQAAGRGLQLLFYSVGIGQISSEVPQNLSASRPQDRQFILSSKKLLLSDSGFYLCAWASSGRAVGELIFGEGSRLTVL.

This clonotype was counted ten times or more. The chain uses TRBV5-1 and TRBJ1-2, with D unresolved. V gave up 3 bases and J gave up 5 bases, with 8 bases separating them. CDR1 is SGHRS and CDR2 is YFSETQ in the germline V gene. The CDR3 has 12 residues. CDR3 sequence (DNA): TGCGCCAGCAGCTGCATCTTTTATGGCTACACCTTC. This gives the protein CASSCIFYGYTF.

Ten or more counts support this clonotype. Written as DNA, the CDR3 is TGTGCCAGCAGCTTAGTATTCTCCGAGCAGTACTTC. Protein sequence: CASSLVFSEQYF. The genes are TRBV7-2 and TRBJ2-7; D is undetermined. The CDR3 is 12 residues long. Germline V gene data show CDR1 as SGHTA and CDR2 as FQGNSA. V shed 1 base and J shed 6 bases, with 7 bases lying between them.

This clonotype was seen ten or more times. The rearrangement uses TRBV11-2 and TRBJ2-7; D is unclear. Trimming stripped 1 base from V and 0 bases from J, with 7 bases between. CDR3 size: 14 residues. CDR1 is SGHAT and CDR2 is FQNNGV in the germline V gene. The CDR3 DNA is TGTGCCAGCAGCTTAGGTGAAAACTCCTACGAGCAGTACTTC. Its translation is CASSLGENSYEQYF.

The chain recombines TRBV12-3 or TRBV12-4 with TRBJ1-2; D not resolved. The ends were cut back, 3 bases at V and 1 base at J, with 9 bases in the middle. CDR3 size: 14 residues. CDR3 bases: TGTGCCAGCAGTTTCAGGCGTAGTAACTATGGCTACACCTTC. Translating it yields CASSFRRSNYGYTF.

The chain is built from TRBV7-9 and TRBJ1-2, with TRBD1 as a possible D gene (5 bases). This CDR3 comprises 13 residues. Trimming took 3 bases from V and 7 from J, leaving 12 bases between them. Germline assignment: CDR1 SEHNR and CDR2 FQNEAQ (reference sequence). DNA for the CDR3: TGTGCCAGCAGCTTTTGGGGCATCGGTGGCTACACCTTC. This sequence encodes CASSFWGIGGYTF.

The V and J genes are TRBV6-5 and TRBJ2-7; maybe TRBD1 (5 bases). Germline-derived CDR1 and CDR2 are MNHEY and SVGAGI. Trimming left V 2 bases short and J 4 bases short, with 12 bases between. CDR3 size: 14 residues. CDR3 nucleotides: TGTGCCAGCAGTTACAACGACAGACGGTACGAGCAGTACTTC. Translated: CASSYNDRRYEQYF.

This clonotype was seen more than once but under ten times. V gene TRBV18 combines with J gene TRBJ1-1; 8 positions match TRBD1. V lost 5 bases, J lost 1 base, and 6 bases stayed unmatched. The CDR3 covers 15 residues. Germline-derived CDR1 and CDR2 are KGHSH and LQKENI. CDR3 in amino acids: CASSMDRAGNTEAFF. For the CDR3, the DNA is TGTGCCAGCTCAATGGACAGGGCAGGGAACACTGAAGCTTTCTTT. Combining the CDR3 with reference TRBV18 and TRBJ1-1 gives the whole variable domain NAGVMQNPRHLVRRRGQEARLRCSPMKGHSHVYWYRQLPEEGLKFMVYLQKENIIDESGMPKERFSAEFPKEGPSILRIQQVVRGDSAAYFCASSMDRAGNTEAFFGQGTRLTVV.

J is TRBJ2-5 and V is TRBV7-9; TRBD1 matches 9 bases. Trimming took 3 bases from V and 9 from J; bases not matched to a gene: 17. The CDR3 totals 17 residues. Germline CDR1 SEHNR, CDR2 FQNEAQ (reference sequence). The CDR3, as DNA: TGTGCCAGCAGCTTTCTTCAGGGACAGGGAGACCGCCAGGCCCAGTACTTC. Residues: CASSFLQGQGDRQAQYF. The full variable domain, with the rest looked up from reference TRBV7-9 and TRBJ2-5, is DTGVSQNPRHKITKRGQNVTFRCDPISEHNRLYWYRQTLGQGPEFLTYFQNEAQLEKSRLLSDRFSAERPKGSFSTLEIQRTEQGDSAMYLCASSFLQGQGDRQAQYFGPGTRLLVL.

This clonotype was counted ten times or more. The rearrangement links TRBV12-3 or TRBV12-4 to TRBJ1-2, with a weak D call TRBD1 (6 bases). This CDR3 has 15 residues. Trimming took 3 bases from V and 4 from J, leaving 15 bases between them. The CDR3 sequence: CASSFDPGDGYGYTF. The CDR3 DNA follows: TGTGCCAGCAGTTTCGATCCAGGGGACGGCTATGGCTACACCTTC.

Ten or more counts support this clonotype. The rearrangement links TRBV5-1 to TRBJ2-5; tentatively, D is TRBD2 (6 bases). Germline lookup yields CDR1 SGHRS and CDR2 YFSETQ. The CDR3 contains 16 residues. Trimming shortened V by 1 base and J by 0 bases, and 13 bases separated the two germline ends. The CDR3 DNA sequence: TGCGCCAGCAGCTTGCGGGGCGGAGGGAACCAAGAGACCCAGTACTTC. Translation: CASSLRGGGNQETQYF.

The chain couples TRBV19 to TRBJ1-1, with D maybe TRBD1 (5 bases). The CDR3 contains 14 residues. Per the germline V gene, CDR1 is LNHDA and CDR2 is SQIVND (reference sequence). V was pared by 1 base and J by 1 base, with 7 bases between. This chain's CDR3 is CASSIGQQNTEAFF. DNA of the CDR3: TGTGCCAGTAGTATAGGACAGCAGAACACTGAAGCTTTCTTT.

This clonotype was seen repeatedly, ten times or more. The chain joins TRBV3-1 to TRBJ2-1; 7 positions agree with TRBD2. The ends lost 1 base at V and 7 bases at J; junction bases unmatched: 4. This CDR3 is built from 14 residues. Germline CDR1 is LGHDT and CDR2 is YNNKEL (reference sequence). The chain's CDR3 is CASSQVGRGNEQFF. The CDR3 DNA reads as TGTGCCAGCAGCCAAGTTGGGCGGGGGAATGAGCAGTTCTTC.

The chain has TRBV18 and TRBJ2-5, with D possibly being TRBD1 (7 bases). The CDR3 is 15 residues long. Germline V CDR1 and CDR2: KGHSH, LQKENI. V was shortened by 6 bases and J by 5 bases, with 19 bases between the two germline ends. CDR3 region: CASSPGQVGGETQYF. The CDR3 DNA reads TGTGCCAGCTCCCCAGGACAGGTCGGAGGGGAGACCCAGTACTTC.

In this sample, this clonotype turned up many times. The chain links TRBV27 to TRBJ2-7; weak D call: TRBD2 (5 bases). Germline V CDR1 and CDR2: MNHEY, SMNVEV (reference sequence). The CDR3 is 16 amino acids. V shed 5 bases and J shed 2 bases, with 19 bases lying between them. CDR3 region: CASSPVGLGNTYEQYF. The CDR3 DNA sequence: TGTGCCAGCAGTCCCGTCGGTCTCGGGAATACCTACGAGCAGTACTTC.

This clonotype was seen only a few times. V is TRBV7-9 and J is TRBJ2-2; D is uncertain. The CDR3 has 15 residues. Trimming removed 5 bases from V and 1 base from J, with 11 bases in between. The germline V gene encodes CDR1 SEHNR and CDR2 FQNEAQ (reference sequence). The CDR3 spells CASSKNPGNTGELFF. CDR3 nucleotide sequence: TGTGCCAGCAGCAAGAATCCGGGGAACACCGGGGAGCTGTTTTTT. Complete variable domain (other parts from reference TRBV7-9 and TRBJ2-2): DTGVSQNPRHKITKRGQNVTFRCDPISEHNRLYWYRQTLGQGPEFLTYFQNEAQLEKSRLLSDRFSAERPKGSFSTLEIQRTEQGDSAMYLCASSKNPGNTGELFFGEGSRLTVL.

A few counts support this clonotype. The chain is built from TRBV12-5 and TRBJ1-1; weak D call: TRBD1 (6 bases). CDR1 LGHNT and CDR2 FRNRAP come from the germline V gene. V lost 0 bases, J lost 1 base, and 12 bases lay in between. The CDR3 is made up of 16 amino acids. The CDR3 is CASGLVVTGSNTEAFF. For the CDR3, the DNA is TGTGCTAGTGGTTTGGTGGTAACAGGGTCGAACACTGAAGCTTTCTTT.

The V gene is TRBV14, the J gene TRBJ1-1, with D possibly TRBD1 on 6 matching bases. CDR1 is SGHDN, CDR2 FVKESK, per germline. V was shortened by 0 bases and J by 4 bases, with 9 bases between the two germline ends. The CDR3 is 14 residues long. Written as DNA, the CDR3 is TGTGCCAGCAGCCAAGATTCAGGGGTCACTGAAGCTTTCTTT. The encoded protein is CASSQDSGVTEAFF.

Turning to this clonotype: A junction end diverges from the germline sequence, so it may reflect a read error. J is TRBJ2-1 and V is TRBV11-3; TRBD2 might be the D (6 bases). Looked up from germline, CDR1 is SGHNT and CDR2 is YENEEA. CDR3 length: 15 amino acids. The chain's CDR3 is CASSPRGAGYNEQLF. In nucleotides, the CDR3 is TGTGCCAGCAGTCCTCGAGGGGCGGGGTACAATGAGCAGCTCTTC.

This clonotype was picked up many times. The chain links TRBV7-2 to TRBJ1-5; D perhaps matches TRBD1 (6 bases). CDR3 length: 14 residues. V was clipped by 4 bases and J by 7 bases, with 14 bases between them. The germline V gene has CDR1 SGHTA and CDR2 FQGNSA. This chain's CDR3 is CASSSTGPPQPQHF. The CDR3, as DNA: TGTGCCAGCAGCTCCACAGGGCCCCCACAGCCCCAGCATTTT. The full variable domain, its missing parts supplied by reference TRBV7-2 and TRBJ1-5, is GAGVSQSPSNKVTEKGKDVELRCDPISGHTALYWYRQSLGQGLEFLIYFQGNSAPDKSGLPSDRFSAERTGGSVSTLTIQRTQQEDSAVYLCASSSTGPPQPQHFGDGTRLSIL.